The 2 T cell receptor beta chains in this list originate from one sample, sequenced in a study of T-cell reconstitution after alpha-beta-depleted transplantation in children. A library of TCRbeta sequences, prepared with unique molecular identifiers, was generated. Each CDR3 protein gets one entry after TCRdb re-called the PCR reads with MiXCR. The data contain roughly 200,000 distinct CDR3 sequences, 11% of them seen just once; the ten biggest clones take up under 30%. The material sequenced was PBMCs, taken before TCRalphabeta/CD19-depleted stem cell transplant. Source of these receptors: a child less than two years old with acute myeloid leukemia, due to receive a stem cell transplant.

A few counts support this clonotype. The chain combines TRBV11-2 with TRBJ1-1, with D tentatively TRBD1 (5 bases). V lost 2 bases and J lost 11, with 12 bases in between. CDR3 length: 12 amino acids. Germline loops: CDR1 SGHAT, CDR2 FQNNGV. The CDR3 loop reads CASSLREGRAFF. Written as DNA, the CDR3 is TGTGCCAGCAGCTTAAGAGAGGGGAGGGCTTTCTTT.

This clonotype was counted many times. This rearrangement joins TRBV4-2 to TRBJ2-7; D ambiguous. V lost 0 bases and J 0 bases, leaving 3 bases between the germline ends. This CDR3 comprises 13 residues. The germline V gene has CDR1 LGHNA and CDR2 YNFKEQ. The CDR3 coding sequence is TGTGCCAGCAGCCAAGAGATCTCCTACGAGCAGTACTTC. Translated: CASSQEISYEQYF.